One sample yielded the 21 T cell receptor beta chains listed below, sequenced in a study of vaccination and CD4 T cells after COVID-19. Cultured CD4+ T cell DNA underwent sequencing with the Oncomine TCR Beta short-read assay. From the PCR reads, TCRdb called clonotypes with MiXCR, one entry per CDR3 protein. The sample includes some 14,000 distinct CDR3 sequences, roughly a quarter of them seen just once. These receptors lack a known antigen. Treatment specified: approximately 11-day PBMC culture with coronavirus spike peptide pools or control peptides (ViraFEST assay). Sequencing used CD4+ T cells from blood, cultured in vitro, obtained after SARS-CoV-2 vaccination. The receptor source for this set is a human donor who had recovered from COVID-19.

The chain carries TRBV30 and TRBJ2-7; D is ambiguous. V lost 3 bases, J lost 4 bases, and 7 bases lay in between. The germline CDR1 and CDR2 sequences are GTSNPN and SVGIG (reference sequence). The CDR3 contains 11 residues. The CDR3 DNA follows: TGTGCCTGGAGAAGGTCGTACGAGCAGTACTTC. Amino acid sequence: CAWRRSYEQYF.

The genes are TRBV5-1 and TRBJ1-1; tentative D call: TRBD1 (5 bases). Germline V gene lookup returns CDR1 SGHRS and CDR2 YFSETQ. This CDR3 is 14 amino acids long. Deletions cut 3 bases from V and 0 bases from J, with 9 bases between. The DNA of the CDR3 is TGCGCCAGCAGCTCATCGACAGTGAACACTGAAGCTTTCTTT. It specifies CASSSSTVNTEAFF.

The rearrangement uses TRBV5-1 and TRBJ2-1; D gene ambiguous. With 4 bases removed from V and 4 bases from J, the gap between germline ends came to 3 bases. This CDR3 spans 11 amino acids. Germline CDR1 SGHRS, CDR2 YFSETQ. The CDR3 DNA is TGCGCCAGCAGCACTTACAATGAGCAGTTCTTC. This gives the protein CASSTYNEQFF.

The genes are TRBV7-3 and TRBJ2-1; perhaps TRBD1 as D (6 bases). With 5 bases removed from V and 3 bases from J, the gap between germline ends came to 14 bases. CDR1 is SGHTA and CDR2 is FQGTGA in the germline V gene. CDR3 length equals 15 residues. CDR3 amino acids: CASSVDGTLYNEQFF. CDR3 coding DNA: TGTGCCAGCAGCGTCGACGGGACACTCTACAATGAGCAGTTCTTC.

This clonotype showed up just a few times. The chain couples TRBV27 to TRBJ2-7, with a tentative D call TRBD1 (6 bases). V was shortened by 4 bases and J by 5 bases, with 12 bases between the two germline ends. The germline CDR1 and CDR2 sequences are MNHEY and SMNVEV (reference sequence). CDR3 length: 13 residues. The CDR3 loop is CASSSRGRDEQYF. The CDR3 DNA reads as TGTGCCAGCAGTTCCAGGGGCCGGGACGAGCAGTACTTC.

The genes are TRBV30 and TRBJ1-5, with D tentatively TRBD1 (5 bases). The CDR3 contains 15 residues. CDR1 is GTSNPN, CDR2 SVGIG, per germline (reference sequence). The V end was cut by 0 bases, the J end by 0 bases, with 9 bases between. The CDR3 DNA follows: TGTGCCTGGAGTGTAGAGGGACTTAGCAATCAGCCCCAGCATTTT. Protein sequence: CAWSVEGLSNQPQHF.

V gene TRBV5-4 combines with J gene TRBJ1-2; no definite D call. Per the germline V gene, CDR1 is SGHNT and CDR2 is YYREEE (reference sequence). The CDR3 is 14 residues long. V was clipped by 0 bases and J by 8 bases, with 14 bases between them. DNA for the CDR3: TGTGCCAGCAGCTTGGACGGACGGACCGGGGGCTACACCTTC. This codes for CASSLDGRTGGYTF.

The gene calls are TRBV20-1 and TRBJ2-4, with unresolved D. Trimming shortened V by 6 bases and J by 0 bases, and 15 bases separated the two germline ends. The CDR3 has 15 residues. Looked up from germline, CDR1 is DFQATT and CDR2 is SNEGSKA (reference sequence). The CDR3 DNA is TGCAGTGCCACCCATGGGTTTGTAGCCAAAAACATTCAGTACTTC. Residues: CSATHGFVAKNIQYF.

This chain uses TRBV28 with TRBJ2-3; 7 nucleotides line up with TRBD2. V was pared by 2 bases and J by 4 bases, with 6 bases of the junction left unmatched. The CDR3 is 15 residues long. Germline V gene data show CDR1 as MDHEN and CDR2 as SYDVKM. Here the CDR3 DNA reads TGTGCCAGCAGTTTAGGCGGGAGAATGGCAGATACGCAGTATTTT. Protein: CASSLGGRMADTQYF. The full variable domain, rest sourced from reference TRBV28 and TRBJ2-3, is DVKVTQSSRYLVKRTGEKVFLECVQDMDHENMFWYRQDPGLGLRLIYFSYDVKMKEKGDIPEGYSVSREKKERFSLILESASTNQTSMYLCASSLGGRMADTQYFGPGTRLTVL.

On this clonotype: Germline and junction disagree at one end, which may indicate a read error. J is TRBJ1-5 and V is TRBV28; D possibly corresponds to TRBD1 (5 bases). CDR1 is MDHEN and CDR2 is SYDVKM in the germline V gene. The CDR3 has 15 residues. The CDR3 is CASSVDPGARGPRHF. DNA for the CDR3: TGTGCCAGCAGTGTAGATCCTGGGGCGCGGGGACCCCGGCATTTT.

By share, this clonotype counts as medium-sized (0.01 to 0.1%). The chain carries TRBV7-9 and TRBJ1-5; perhaps TRBD1 as D (5 bases). The CDR3 is 14 amino acids. Per germline, CDR1 SEHNR and CDR2 FQNEAQ (reference sequence). The V and J ends lost 2 bases and 6 bases respectively, with 11 bases between them. This CDR3 reads CASSLLGVSQPQHF. CDR3 nucleotides: TGTGCCAGCAGCTTATTAGGGGTTAGTCAGCCCCAGCATTTT.

In its sample, this clonotype was seen a few times. This chain connects TRBV25-1 to TRBJ2-2; D is undetermined. CDR1 MGHDK and CDR2 SYGVNS come from the germline V gene. Trimming stripped 6 bases from V and 6 bases from J, with 8 bases between. The CDR3 spans 12 residues. CDR3 DNA sequence: TGTGCCAGCAGGGTCCCGGCCGGGGAGCTGTTTTTT. It encodes CASRVPAGELFF.

This chain connects TRBV14 to TRBJ2-3; TRBD2 agrees at 12 bases. The trim removed 3 bases at V and 4 bases at J, leaving 5 bases unmatched. Germline CDR1 is SGHDN and CDR2 is FVKESK. The CDR3 contains 16 residues. CDR3 DNA: TGTGCCAGCAGCCAGCGACTAGCGGGAGTCCCAGATACGCAGTATTTT. It codes for CASSQRLAGVPDTQYF.

There are a few counts of this clonotype. The chain couples TRBV18 to TRBJ2-1, with 7 nucleotides matching TRBD1. The trim removed 6 bases at V and 7 bases at J, leaving 3 bases unmatched. The CDR3 is made up of 12 amino acids. The germline V gene has CDR1 KGHSH and CDR2 LQKENI. In DNA, the CDR3 is TGTGCCAGCTCCAAGGGGGCGAATGAGCAGTTCTTC. This codes for CASSKGANEQFF.

The chain combines TRBV23-1 with TRBJ1-2; D gene unclear. TRBV23-1 falls under the ORF class, with uncertain function. V was shortened by 2 bases and J by 6 bases, with 19 bases between the two germline ends. The CDR3 has 16 residues. The CDR3 sequence: CASSQSPGEGSDGYTF. As DNA, the CDR3 is TGCGCCAGCAGTCAAAGCCCCGGGGAGGGTTCGGATGGCTACACCTTC.

The V gene is TRBV29-1, the J gene TRBJ2-3; D unclear. Trimming left V 8 bases short and J 3 bases short, with 6 bases between. The CDR3 spans 10 residues. Germline V gene sequence: CDR1 SQVTM, CDR2 ANQGSEA. CDR3 in DNA: TGCAGCTCTGGGACAGATACGCAGTATTTT. Encoded protein: CSSGTDTQYF.

The V gene is TRBV6-2 or TRBV6-3, the J gene TRBJ2-7; 8 bases map to TRBD2. Germline V lookup: CDR1 MNHEY, CDR2 SVGEGT. Unmatched junction bases numbered 11, after V lost 5 bases and J lost 2 bases. CDR3 length: 16 residues. The CDR3 loop reads CASSAGLVLLAYEQYF. CDR3 in DNA: TGTGCCAGCAGTGCGGGACTAGTTCTGCTAGCCTACGAGCAGTACTTC.

By its share, this clonotype is medium-sized. The chain couples TRBV7-2 to TRBJ1-5; D unclear. Germline CDR1 and CDR2: SGHTA and FQGNSA. V lost 1 base and J lost 6, with 10 bases in between. The CDR3 consists of 14 residues. For the CDR3, the DNA is TGTGCCAGCAGCTTAGTTGGAGGGCGTCAGCCCCAGCATTTT. Its translation: CASSLVGGRQPQHF.

This rearrangement joins TRBV20-1 to TRBJ2-6, with D possibly TRBD2 on 7 matching bases. The CDR3 loop spans 16 amino acids. The germline V and J ends were trimmed by 7 bases and 0 bases, with 16 bases remaining between them. Germline assignment: CDR1 DFQATT and CDR2 SNEGSKA (reference sequence). As DNA, the CDR3 is TGCAGTGGGGGGGGCAGGGGCCACTCTGGGGCCAACGTCCTGACTTTC. Protein product: CSGGGRGHSGANVLTF.

This clonotype was seen a few times. The rearrangement links TRBV4-3 to TRBJ2-1; 8 bases match TRBD1. The CDR3 has 16 amino acids. Per germline, CDR1 LGHNA and CDR2 YSLEER. J gave up 7 bases and V 1 base, and 9 bases lay outside the gene matches. The CDR3 here is CASSQVAGGSRNEQFF. The DNA for the CDR3 is TGCGCCAGCAGCCAAGTAGCAGGGGGCTCAAGGAATGAGCAGTTCTTC.

For the CDR3, the DNA is TGTGCCAGCAGTTATCAGGGCTATCAGCCCCAGCATTTT. This encodes CASSYQGYQPQHF. This chain links TRBV6-2 or TRBV6-3 with TRBJ1-5, with D possibly matching TRBD1 (5 bases). The CDR3 is 13 amino acids. Germline CDR1 reads MNHEY; CDR2 reads SVGEGT. With 3 bases removed from V and 5 bases from J, the gap between germline ends came to 8 bases.